A selection of T cell receptor beta chains follows, all from one sample in a study of PD-L1 blockade in urothelial cancer. The protocol was immunoSEQ multiplex PCR, while the TCRdb copy is restricted to in-frame clones and leaves out a portion. Here the sample spans fewer than 50,000 clones, roughly four fifths being singletons. The starting material was PBMCs, obtained around atezolizumab (anti-PD-L1) treatment. The receptors were gathered from a man in his 70s with urothelial cancer. Each CDR3 is given with its conserved first and last residue. The order of the fields is J gene, V gene, clone size, D gene, CDR3 DNA, CDR3 protein. The D gene is left open where the match is weak. Rows may omit the clone size; those that give it use once, few, many or a size class.

TRBJ2-1 TRBV7-9 . . TGTGCCAGCAGCCCCCGAGCACGAGTCGATGAGCAGTTCTTC CASSPRARVDEQFF
TRBJ1-1 TRBV5-1 . TRBD1 TGCGCCAGCAGCTTGGAGGGGGCCACTGAAGCTTTCTTT CASSLEGATEAFF
TRBJ1-2 TRBV29-1 . TRBD1 TGCAGCGTGTGGACAGGGAACTATGGCTACACCTTC CSVWTGNYGYTF
TRBJ2-5 TRBV4-2 . TRBD2 TGTGCCAGCAGCCTTACTAGCGGGGGGAGTCAAGAGACCCAGTACTTC CASSLTSGGSQETQYF
TRBJ2-5 TRBV9 few TRBD2 TGTGCCAGCTGTTCCGGGGGGGGTCAAGAGACCCAGTACTTC CASCSGGGQETQYF
TRBJ2-3 TRBV11-1 . TRBD2 TGTGCCAGCAGCCAGAGGACTAGCGGCACAGATACGCAGTATTTT CASSQRTSGTDTQYF
TRBJ2-1 TRBV7-8 . TRBD2 TGTGCCAGCAGCTTAGAGGGGACTAGCGGATACAATGAGCAGTTCTTC CASSLEGTSGYNEQFF
TRBJ2-6 TRBV6-4 . . TGTGCCAGCAGCCCAAGGGGTCTTTTCTCTGGGGCCAACGTCCTGACTTTC CASSPRGLFSGANVLTF
TRBJ1-1 TRBV9 . . TGTGCCAGCAGCGTAGTATCCCAGGCGACCGAAGCTTTCTTT CASSVVSQATEAFF
TRBJ1-1 TRBV28 . . TGTGCCAGCAGTTCATATCGGGGAACGACTGAAGCTTTCTTT CASSSYRGTTEAFF
TRBJ2-1 TRBV7-8 . . TGTGCCAGCAGCTCCCCCTCGGCGGCGCCGGGGGAGCAGTTCTTC CASSSPSAAPGEQFF
TRBJ2-3 TRBV5-6 . . TGTGCCAGCAGCCCAGGATTCACAACCACAGATACGCAGTATTTT CASSPGFTTTDTQYF
TRBJ2-7 TRBV27 . TRBD1 TGTGCCAGCAGGCAGACAGGGATATCCAACGAGCAGTACTTC CASRQTGISNEQYF
TRBJ2-2 TRBV7-3 . . TGTGCCAGCAGCTTAGTAGACACCGGGGAGCTGTTTTTT CASSLVDTGELFF
TRBJ1-3 TRBV7-6 . . TGTGCCAGCAGCTTGGGAGCAACCTCTGGAAACACCATATATTTT CASSLGATSGNTIYF
TRBJ1-5 TRBV10-2 few . TGCGCCAGCAGTGCAAATAGCAATCAGCCCCAGCATTTT CASSANSNQPQHF
TRBJ1-1 TRBV28 once . TGTGCCAGCGACAAGAACACTGAAGCTTTCTTT CASDKNTEAFF
TRBJ1-1 TRBV6-1 . . TGTGCCAGTGCCGCCGCGACAGATAACACTGAAGCTTTCTTT CASAAATDNTEAFF
TRBJ2-5 TRBV7-2 . TRBD1 TGTGCCAGCAGCTTGTGGACAGGCAGGGAGACCCAGTACTTC CASSLWTGRETQYF
TRBJ2-3 TRBV7-2 . . TGTGCCAGCAGCCTCGGAGGGGGCCCAGATACGCAGTATTTT CASSLGGGPDTQYF
TRBJ2-7 TRBV5-1 . . TGCGCCAGCAGCTTGGAACAGGGAAGCTCCTACGAGCAGTACTTC CASSLEQGSSYEQYF
TRBJ1-2 TRBV14 . . TGTGCCAGCAGTCCGGTCACAGGGCCCTATGGCTACACCTTC CASSPVTGPYGYTF
TRBJ1-2 TRBV25-1 . . TGTGCCAGCAGTGACCCCTTTAGTGGCTACACCTTC CASSDPFSGYTF
TRBJ2-1 TRBV11-2 . TRBD1 TGTGCCAGCAGCCTGGTCGGACAGGGGGCGAGATACCATGAGCAGTTCTTC CASSLVGQGARYHEQFF
TRBJ2-7 TRBV11-1 . TRBD2 TGTGCCAGCAGCCCCGGACTAGCGGGATCAATCTACGAGCAGTACTTC CASSPGLAGSIYEQYF
TRBJ1-1 TRBV23-1 few TRBD1 TGCGCCAGCAGTCAATCCCACCGACAGGGGTGGGTCACTGAAGCTTTCTTT CASSQSHRQGWVTEAFF
TRBJ2-1 TRBV5-4 . . TGTGCCAGCAGCCCTAACACCGAGGCAATCTACAATGAGCAGTTCTTC CASSPNTEAIYNEQFF
TRBJ1-1 TRBV7-9 . TRBD1 TGTGCCAGCAGCTCATGGACAGGCAGGAACACTGAAGCTTTCTTT CASSSWTGRNTEAFF
TRBJ2-2 TRBV19 . . TGTGCCAGTAGTATAGATCAGACCGGGGAGCTGTTTTTT CASSIDQTGELFF
TRBJ1-2 TRBV12-5 . TRBD1 TGTGCTACCGGACAGGCCGCGATAGGGGGCTACACCTTC CATGQAAIGGYTF
TRBJ2-1 TRBV7-2 . TRBD2 TGTGCCAGCAGCTTAGCGCCGCCCGGACTAGCGGGAGGGTACTGGCAGTTCTTC CASSLAPPGLAGGYWQFF
TRBJ2-5 TRBV7-3 once . TGTGCCAGCAGCTTAAATTCGGAAGAGACCCAGTACTTC CASSLNSEETQYF
TRBJ2-5 TRBV5-4 . . TGTGCCAGCAGTCCCAGGGGAGAGACCCAGTACTTC CASSPRGETQYF
TRBJ1-3 TRBV6-4 . . TGTGCCAGCAGACCCTCCTCTAGTGCCGGCACACCATATTTT CASRPSSSAGTPYF
TRBJ1-1 TRBV9 . . TGTGCCAGCAGCGTGGGCAGAGAGACTGAAGCTTTCTTT CASSVGRETEAFF
TRBJ2-7 TRBV28 . TRBD1 TGTGCCAGCAGTTACGGACAGGGGAGATACGAGCAGTACTTC CASSYGQGRYEQYF
TRBJ1-4 TRBV6-5 . . TGTGCCAGCAGTTATGGGGCAGGGTCGAGTCGTGAAAAACTGTTTTTT CASSYGAGSSREKLFF
TRBJ1-2 TRBV13 many TRBD1 TGTGCCAGCAGCCCCAGGGACAGGGGTAACTATGGCTACACCTTC CASSPRDRGNYGYTF
TRBJ2-6 TRBV6-5 . . TGTGCCAGCAGGCGGGAAACTGGGGCCAACGTCCTGACTTTC CASRRETGANVLTF
TRBJ2-5 TRBV11-1 . . TGTGCCAGCAGCTTAGCGGGGGGCAGGGAGGGCCAGTACTTC CASSLAGGREGQYF
TRBJ1-2 TRBV27 . . TGTGCCAGCAGTGAGGCACAGGGTCGCCGATATGGCTACACCTTC CASSEAQGRRYGYTF
TRBJ2-2 TRBV7-6 . TRBD2 TGTGCCAGCAGCTCGGGACTAGCGGGGAGCACCGGGGAGCTGTTTTTT CASSSGLAGSTGELFF
TRBJ2-2 TRBV18 . . TGTGCCAGCTCACCAAATCTCTCGACCGGGGAGCTGTTTTTT CASSPNLSTGELFF
TRBJ1-5 TRBV6-1 few . TGTGCCAGCAGTGAAGTCGGTCAGCCCCAGCATTTT CASSEVGQPQHF
TRBJ2-7 TRBV7-9 . TRBD1 TGTGCCAGCAGCTCGGGACAGCATTCCTACGAGCAGTACTTC CASSSGQHSYEQYF
TRBJ2-1 TRBV5-1 . . TGCGCCAGCAGCCCGGGTGGGGGCAGCTCCTACAATGAGCAGTTCTTC CASSPGGGSSYNEQFF
TRBJ1-6 TRBV7-6 . . TGTGCCAGCAGCCAGGACCTGGGACTTAATTCACCCCTCCACTTT CASSQDLGLNSPLHF
TRBJ2-7 TRBV6-5 . TRBD2 TGTGCCAGCAGACCCGATAGCGGGAGCATCTACGAGCAGTACTTC CASRPDSGSIYEQYF
TRBJ1-6 TRBV5-4 . TRBD1 TGTGCCAGCAGCTTGGCCCCGGACAGGGGGTCACCCCTCCACTTT CASSLAPDRGSPLHF
TRBJ2-5 TRBV5-6 . TRBD2 TGTGCCAGCAGCTTGGAATGGGAGGGCCCAAGAGAGACCCAGTACTTC CASSLEWEGPRETQYF
TRBJ2-2 TRBV7-3 . TRBD1 TGTGCCAGCACCCTGGGCGGACAGGGTACCTCCGGGGAGCTGTTTTTT CASTLGGQGTSGELFF
TRBJ2-5 TRBV5-1 . . TGCGCCAGCAGCTTTAGGGGGACGAGAGAGACCCAGTACTTC CASSFRGTRETQYF
TRBJ2-7 TRBV9 . . TGTGCCAGCAGCGTCGATGGGGCAGCCTACGAGCAGTACTTC CASSVDGAAYEQYF
TRBJ2-3 TRBV9 . TRBD2 TGTGCCAGCAGCGCCTTACGGACTAGCGGGAAAACAGATACGCAGTATTTT CASSALRTSGKTDTQYF
TRBJ1-1 TRBV9 . . TGTGCCAGCAGCGTAGCCCAGAGGACTGAAGCTTTCTTT CASSVAQRTEAFF
TRBJ2-2 TRBV5-4 . TRBD1 TGTGCCAGCAGCCTGGGGGGGACAGGGTATTCCGGGGAGCTGTTTTTT CASSLGGTGYSGELFF
TRBJ2-7 TRBV28 . . TGTGCCAGCGGTGCGATCTACGAGCAGTACTTC CASGAIYEQYF
TRBJ2-7 TRBV18 once TRBD1 TGTGCCAGCTCACCTTGGACAGGGGGGGACGAGCAGTACTTC CASSPWTGGDEQYF
TRBJ2-1 TRBV7-8 . TRBD2 TGTGCCAGCACCCTTAGCGGGAGTCACTACAATGAGCAGTTCTTC CASTLSGSHYNEQFF
TRBJ1-1 TRBV5-8 . . TGTGCCAGCAGCCTCAGGGAATTGCGACAAGCTTTCTTT CASSLRELRQAFF